A selection of T cell receptor beta chains follows, all from one sample in a study of identical twins. In TCRdb, the 5' RACE reads were re-called with MiXCR into one record per CDR3 protein. The sample holds over 200,000 distinct CDR3 sequences, 6.5% seen once. This sample also belongs to another study, concerning T cells expressing NK-cell markers.

The sample was CD8+ T cells sorted from blood. These receptors were taken from a woman younger than 35 in good health. CDR3s include the opening cysteine and the closing phenylalanine or tryptophan. A D gene is named only where the DNA matches it firmly. For some rows the clone size is stated as once, few or many, or as a class when expanded; others skip it.

v_call	clone_size	j_call	d_call	cdr3_aa	cdr3_nt
TRBV7-9	few	TRBJ2-5	NA	CASSLVKETQYF	TGTGCCAGCAGCTTAGTCAAAGAGACCCAGTACTTC
TRBV3-1	NA	TRBJ1-2	NA	CASSPRYGQFGYTF	TGTGCCAGCAGCCCCCGCTATGGACAGTTCGGCTACACCTTC
TRBV13	few	TRBJ2-1	NA	CASSFSRGEQFF	TGTGCCAGCAGCTTTTCCCGGGGGGAGCAGTTCTTC
TRBV12-3/TRBV12-4	many	TRBJ2-7	NA	CASSFAPTYEQYF	TGTGCCAGCAGTTTCGCTCCAACCTACGAGCAGTACTTC
TRBV7-8	NA	TRBJ2-5	NA	CASSPNPVRQVLETQYF	TGTGCCAGCAGCCCAAACCCCGTAAGACAGGTCCTGGAGACCCAGTACTTC
TRBV6-4	many	TRBJ2-3	NA	CASSDSSGGGTDTQYF	TGTGCCAGCAGTGACTCGAGTGGGGGCGGTACAGATACGCAGTATTTT
TRBV2	many	TRBJ2-7	TRBD1	CASSRWDSDTLYEQYF	TGTGCCAGCAGTAGGTGGGACAGTGATACCCTCTACGAGCAGTACTTC
TRBV19	NA	TRBJ2-1	TRBD2	CASSEMASGGGYEQFF	TGTGCCAGTAGTGAGATGGCTAGCGGGGGAGGATATGAGCAGTTCTTC
TRBV19	few	TRBJ1-1	NA	CASSSYSWTDEAFF	TGTGCCAGTAGCTCGTATTCCTGGACCGATGAAGCTTTCTTT
TRBV7-9	many	TRBJ1-2	NA	CASSSSDPGGYGYTF	TGTGCCAGCAGCTCCTCTGACCCAGGCGGCTATGGCTACACCTTC
TRBV29-1	many	TRBJ1-1	NA	CSVLQLNTEAFF	TGCAGCGTCCTACAACTGAACACTGAAGCTTTCTTT
TRBV6-2/TRBV6-3	few	TRBJ1-5	NA	CASSYFEGQQPQHF	TGTGCCAGCAGTTACTTCGAGGGCCAACAGCCCCAGCATTTT
TRBV10-3	NA	TRBJ1-5	NA	CATQGSNQPQHF	TGTGCCACCCAGGGTAGCAATCAGCCCCAGCATTTT
TRBV27	NA	TRBJ1-1	NA	CASSLDNPEDTEAFF	TGTGCCAGCAGTCTAGACAATCCTGAGGACACTGAAGCTTTCTTT
TRBV2	many	TRBJ2-7	NA	CASGWSNSYEQYF	TGTGCCAGCGGGTGGAGTAATTCCTACGAGCAGTACTTC
TRBV3-1	few	TRBJ2-3	TRBD2	CAISQGASGTDTQYF	TGTGCCATCTCCCAAGGGGCTAGCGGGACAGATACGCAGTATTTT
TRBV12-3/TRBV12-4	many	TRBJ2-2	NA	CASSQGGTGELFF	TGTGCCAGCAGTCAGGGCGGGACCGGGGAGCTGTTTTTT
TRBV6-1	few	TRBJ2-1	NA	CASSPIAGGTRYNEQFF	TGTGCCAGCAGCCCTATCGCTGGGGGGACCCGTTACAATGAGCAGTTCTTC
TRBV5-1	many	TRBJ2-3	TRBD2	CASSWPFSGRATDTQYF	TGCGCCAGCAGCTGGCCCTTTAGCGGGAGGGCCACAGATACGCAGTATTTT
TRBV7-7	few	TRBJ2-1	NA	CASSERPDNEQFF	TGTGCTAGCAGCGAACGACCGGACAATGAGCAGTTCTTC
TRBV20-1	few	TRBJ2-7	TRBD1	CSARNPGGPMGPYEQYF	TGCAGTGCTAGAAACCCAGGGGGCCCCATGGGTCCTTACGAGCAGTACTTC
TRBV29-1	few	TRBJ2-3	NA	CSGFDNTQYF	TGCAGCGGCTTTGACAATACGCAGTATTTT
TRBV29-1	NA	TRBJ1-3	TRBD1	CSVEEGGGGNTIYF	TGCAGCGTTGAAGAAGGGGGCGGCGGAAACACCATATATTTT
TRBV3-1	few	TRBJ2-3	TRBD2	CASSQDLLAGEPLYTDTQYF	TGTGCCAGCAGCCAAGATCTGTTAGCGGGAGAACCCTTATACACAGATACGCAGTATTTT
TRBV4-1	many	TRBJ1-1	NA	CASSQDGANTEAFF	TGCGCCAGCAGCCAAGATGGAGCCAACACTGAAGCTTTCTTT
TRBV6-2/TRBV6-3	many	TRBJ2-1	NA	CASSYSPQGTANNEQFF	TGTGCCAGCAGTTACTCCCCCCAGGGGACTGCAAACAATGAGCAGTTCTTC
TRBV25-1	few	TRBJ1-3	TRBD1	CASSGWTGRSGNTIYF	TGTGCCAGCAGTGGTTGGACAGGTCGCTCTGGAAACACCATATATTTT
TRBV2	NA	TRBJ2-2	TRBD2	CASSEKSGGAPGELFF	TGTGCCAGCAGTGAAAAAAGCGGGGGGGCCCCCGGGGAGCTGTTTTTT
TRBV7-2	NA	TRBJ2-4	NA	CASSLDGPAIQYF	TGTGCCAGCAGCTTAGATGGGCCAGCCATTCAGTACTTC
TRBV7-8	few	TRBJ1-4	NA	CASSLGRGPAEKLFF	TGTGCCAGCAGCTTAGGACGGGGGCCGGCTGAAAAACTGTTTTTT
TRBV12-3/TRBV12-4	NA	TRBJ2-4	TRBD2	CASSSTVAGVAKNIQYF	TGTGCCAGCAGTTCTACCGTAGCGGGAGTGGCCAAAAACATTCAGTACTTC
TRBV4-2	NA	TRBJ1-4	NA	CASSPGGGPEEKLFF	TGTGCCAGCAGCCCAGGAGGGGGTCCGGAGGAAAAACTGTTTTTT
TRBV5-6	few	TRBJ1-1	TRBD1	CASSPSGTGNTEAFF	TGTGCCAGCAGCCCCTCGGGGACAGGGAACACTGAAGCTTTCTTT
TRBV20-1	NA	TRBJ2-5	NA	CSARDWQGETQYF	TGCAGTGCTAGAGATTGGCAGGGAGAGACCCAGTACTTC
TRBV2	NA	TRBJ2-5	NA	CASSEEFREETQYF	TGTGCCAGCAGTGAAGAGTTTAGGGAAGAGACCCAGTACTTC
TRBV20-1	few	TRBJ2-7	NA	CSARDNGQSLYEQYF	TGCAGTGCTAGAGATAATGGACAGAGTCTTTACGAGCAGTACTTC
TRBV4-1	few	TRBJ2-1	TRBD2	CASSPRGTTDYNEQFF	TGCGCCAGCAGCCCCCGGGGGACTACCGATTACAATGAGCAGTTCTTC
TRBV20-1	NA	TRBJ2-5	TRBD2	CSALGGGFYQETQYF	TGCAGTGCCCTTGGGGGGGGGTTTTACCAAGAGACCCAGTACTTC
TRBV6-1	NA	TRBJ2-3	TRBD2	CASSPLAEPTDTQYF	TGTGCCAGCAGTCCACTAGCGGAACCCACAGATACGCAGTATTTT
TRBV5-1	NA	TRBJ2-7	TRBD2	CASSLERGLSYEQYF	TGCGCCAGCAGCTTGGAGCGGGGGTTATCCTACGAGCAGTACTTC
TRBV27	few	TRBJ1-6	NA	CASSLTRDSPLHF	TGTGCCAGCAGTTTAACGAGGGATTCACCCCTCCACTTT
TRBV15	many	TRBJ2-1	NA	CATSRDRSIGWNEQFF	TGTGCCACCAGCAGAGATCGTTCGATAGGTTGGAATGAGCAGTTCTTC
TRBV10-3	NA	TRBJ1-4	NA	CAISDPSELGNEKLFF	TGTGCCATCAGTGACCCTTCGGAGTTAGGGAATGAAAAACTGTTTTTT
TRBV7-9	few	TRBJ1-1	NA	CASRDTKGEAFF	TGTGCCAGCAGAGACACAAAGGGTGAAGCTTTCTTT
TRBV12-3/TRBV12-4	NA	TRBJ2-7	TRBD2	CASHVDALAGVSYEQYF	TGTGCCAGCCACGTGGACGCCCTAGCGGGAGTCTCCTACGAGCAGTACTTC
TRBV12-3/TRBV12-4	many	TRBJ2-4	TRBD1	CASSLAGGRDIQYF	TGTGCCAGCAGCCTGGCAGGGGGCCGTGACATTCAGTACTTC